A selection of T cell receptor beta chains follows, all from one sample in a study of blood T cell repertoires in COVID-19. Profiled with immunoSEQ multiplex PCR; TCRdb holds only in-frame clones, not every one. The data contain around 220,000 clones, approximately 80% of them seen just once; the ten biggest clones take up about 10%. Sequencing used peripheral blood. The receptors stem from a woman of 80 years or more with acute or convalescent COVID-19. Both conserved end residues are part of each CDR3. The D gene is left open where the match is weak. The listing skips clone size in some rows; elsewhere it reads once, few, many or a size class.

v_gene	j_gene	d_gene	abundance	CDR3aa	CDR3nt
TRBV10-2	TRBJ1-1	TRBD1	.	CASKGQANTEAFF	TGCGCCAGCAAAGGACAGGCAAACACTGAAGCTTTCTTT
TRBV5-6	TRBJ1-4	TRBD1	.	CASSSGGEGNEKLFF	TGTGCCAGCAGCTCAGGGGGCGAGGGTAATGAAAAACTGTTTTTT
TRBV18	TRBJ1-4	TRBD1	.	CASSLDRGNEKLFF	TGTGCCAGCTCGTTGGACAGGGGGAATGAAAAACTGTTTTTT
TRBV5-1	TRBJ2-7	.	.	CASSYDSLYEQYF	TGCGCCAGCAGCTATGACAGTCTCTACGAGCAGTACTTC
TRBV28	TRBJ1-4	.	.	CASKNPNEKLFF	TGTGCCAGCAAAAATCCGAATGAAAAACTGTTTTTT
TRBV19	TRBJ2-7	.	.	CASRKEGVTYEQYF	TGTGCCAGTAGGAAAGAAGGGGTAACCTACGAGCAGTACTTC
TRBV18	TRBJ1-1	TRBD1	.	CASSPINGGQMNTEAFF	TGTGCCAGCTCACCAATCAACGGGGGACAGATGAACACTGAAGCTTTCTTT
TRBV29-1	TRBJ1-2	TRBD1	.	CSVTGGLDYGYTF	TGCAGCGTTACAGGGGGCTTAGACTATGGCTACACCTTC
TRBV30	TRBJ1-4	TRBD1	few	CAWTGRGTNEKLFF	TGTGCCTGGACTGGCAGGGGGACTAATGAAAAACTGTTTTTT
TRBV27	TRBJ1-5	TRBD1	few	CASSLTGKGQPQHF	TGTGCCAGCAGTTTGACAGGGAAGGGGCAGCCCCAGCATTTT
TRBV11-3	TRBJ2-1	TRBD2	.	CASSPSGGKYYNEQFF	TGTGCCAGCAGCCCGTCCGGGGGGAAATACTACAATGAGCAGTTCTTC
TRBV6-2/TRBV6-3	TRBJ2-2	.	.	CASSYVSGDTGELFF	TGTGCCAGCAGTTACGTGTCAGGGGACACCGGGGAGCTGTTTTTT
TRBV11-3	TRBJ2-1	TRBD1	.	CASSTRDRGHLGNEQFF	TGTGCCAGCAGCACCCGGGACAGGGGGCATTTAGGGAATGAGCAGTTCTTC
TRBV27	TRBJ1-1	TRBD1	.	CASSPLPGQGLMNTEAFF	TGTGCCAGCAGTCCTCTCCCGGGACAGGGGCTCATGAACACTGAAGCTTTCTTT
TRBV20-1	TRBJ1-2	.	.	CSASPGQGRYGYTF	TGCAGTGCTAGTCCGGGGCAGGGGCGATATGGCTACACCTTC
TRBV6-6	TRBJ1-3	.	.	CASSYYSRTAGNTIYF	TGTGCCAGCAGTTACTACTCCAGGACAGCTGGAAACACCATATATTTT